The 30 T cell receptor beta chains presented below share a single source sample, sequenced in a study of CD8+ T cells in alopecia areata. In each case, RNA was isolated and then reverse transcribed into cDNA as the sequencing template. Some clones are missing from TCRdb's copy, which holds only in-frame ones; the method was immunoSEQ multiplex PCR. The sample lists about 97,000 clones; 41% were seen once. Sequencing was carried out using CD4+ T cells sorted from blood. These receptors were taken from a human donor with alopecia areata.

The DNA of the CDR3 is TGTGCCCGGTCGCGGGGCGAGGGCACTGAAGCTTTCTTT. Its translation: CARSRGEGTEAFF. This chain joins TRBV30 and TRBJ1-1; possibly TRBD1 for D (5 bases). The CDR3 has 13 residues. Per the germline V gene, CDR1 is GTSNPN and CDR2 is SVGIG (reference sequence). V shed 8 bases and J shed 4 bases, with 17 bases lying between them.

The chain employs TRBV18 and TRBJ2-5; D unresolved. Germline values: CDR1 KGHSH, CDR2 LQKENI. V dropped 1 base and J dropped 4 bases, with 7 bases sitting between them. The CDR3 sequence is 13 residues long. The CDR3 reads CASSPRDGETQYF. CDR3 nucleotides: TGTGCCAGCTCACCACGGGATGGAGAGACCCAGTACTTC.

This clone appeared a few times. This rearrangement joins TRBV28 to TRBJ2-1; D uncertain. The germline gives CDR1 MDHEN, CDR2 SYDVKM. V dropped 6 bases and J dropped 6 bases, with 6 bases sitting between them. The CDR3 sequence is 11 residues long. The CDR3 here is CASSTPNEQFF. The CDR3, as DNA: TGTGCCAGCAGCACCCCCAATGAGCAGTTCTTC.

This clone was detected a few times. The chain combines TRBV19 with TRBJ1-5; the D is unclear. Looked up from germline, CDR1 is LNHDA and CDR2 is SQIVND (reference sequence). Trimming cost V 2 bases and J 5 bases, with 4 bases left between them. This CDR3 is 12 amino acids long. The CDR3 loop is CASSITDQPQHF. The CDR3 bases are TGTGCCAGTAGTATAACGGATCAGCCCCAGCATTTT.

This clone was picked up many times. J is TRBJ2-6 and V is TRBV19, with D hard to call. V was pared by 3 bases and J by 11 bases, with 11 bases between. CDR1 is LNHDA and CDR2 is SQIVND in the germline V gene (reference sequence). The CDR3 runs to 13 residues. The CDR3 DNA reads TGTGCCAGTAGTATGGCAGCTAGGGACGTCCTGACTTTC. Translation gives CASSMAARDVLTF.

The chain combines TRBV28 with TRBJ1-2, with TRBD1 matching 9 bases. V lost 2 bases, J lost 8 bases, and 6 bases stayed unmatched. Germline V gives CDR1 MDHEN, CDR2 SYDVKM. The CDR3 runs to 14 residues. As DNA, the CDR3 is TGTGCCAGCAGTTTAGGGGACAGGGCGGTCGGCTACACCTTC. Translated: CASSLGDRAVGYTF.

The chain uses TRBV18 and TRBJ1-5; 7 nucleotides match TRBD1. Losses at the gene ends were 4 bases for V and 5 bases for J; bases not matched to a gene: 2. This CDR3 is built from 13 residues. The germline gives CDR1 KGHSH, CDR2 LQKENI. The CDR3 DNA reads as TGTGCCAGCTCACTAACAGGGGATCAGCCCCAGCATTTT. It codes for CASSLTGDQPQHF. Variable domain in full (rest from reference TRBV18 and TRBJ1-5): NAGVMQNPRHLVRRRGQEARLRCSPMKGHSHVYWYRQLPEEGLKFMVYLQKENIIDESGMPKERFSAEFPKEGPSILRIQQVVRGDSAAYFCASSLTGDQPQHFGDGTRLSIL.

CDR3 DNA: TGTGCCAGCTCACCCGGGACAGGGATAGGTGAGCAGTTCTTC. This codes for CASSPGTGIGEQFF. The chain joins TRBV18 to TRBJ2-1, with 9 bases fitting TRBD1. Germline CDR1 KGHSH, CDR2 LQKENI. V lost 3 bases to trimming and J lost 9 bases; unmatched junction nucleotides: 6. This CDR3 region has 14 residues.

This clone was seen a handful of times. This sequence joins TRBV5-6 and TRBJ1-1; D not certain. This CDR3 comprises 13 residues. V lost 1 base and J 0 bases, leaving 4 bases between the germline ends. In germline, CDR1 is SGHDT, CDR2 YYEEEE. The CDR3 loop is CASSLYMNTEAFF. The CDR3 DNA sequence: TGTGCCAGCAGCTTGTATATGAACACTGAAGCTTTCTTT.

This chain uses TRBV2 with TRBJ2-2; the match to TRBD1 covers 8 bases. V lost 5 bases, J lost 5 bases, and 4 bases stayed unmatched. The germline V gene encodes CDR1 SNHLY and CDR2 FYNNEI. CDR3 length: 14 amino acids. The CDR3 sequence is CASSLDRGTGELFF. CDR3 sequence (DNA): TGTGCCAGCAGTCTCGACAGGGGTACCGGGGAGCTGTTTTTT.

This sequence joins TRBV29-1 and TRBJ2-1; D is ambiguous. The germline V gene has CDR1 SQVTM and CDR2 ANQGSEA. With 0 bases removed from V and 7 bases from J, the gap between germline ends came to 4 bases. The CDR3 spans 11 residues. This CDR3 reads CSVEEENEQFF. Written as DNA, the CDR3 is TGCAGCGTTGAAGAGGAGAATGAGCAGTTCTTC.

This clone has just one count. The rearrangement joins TRBV29-1 to TRBJ2-7; 13 bases are shared with TRBD2. The CDR3 spans 14 residues. With V trimmed by 8 bases and J by 4 bases, 8 bases remained unmatched. The germline V gene encodes CDR1 SQVTM and CDR2 ANQGSEA. The CDR3 reads CSIKRTSGRYEQYF. In nucleotides, the CDR3 is TGCAGCATTAAAAGGACTAGCGGGAGATACGAGCAGTACTTC.

The chain is built from TRBV29-1 and TRBJ2-6; D not certain. Germline CDR1 is SQVTM and CDR2 is ANQGSEA. Trimming pared 3 bases from V and 9 bases from J, leaving 6 bases between. This CDR3 spans 11 amino acids. The CDR3 reads CSVDFGNVLTF. In DNA, the CDR3 is TGCAGCGTTGATTTTGGCAACGTCCTGACTTTC.

In this sample, this clone turned up a few times. This sequence joins TRBV2 and TRBJ1-5; D unresolved. CDR3 length: 15 amino acids. Germline CDR1 is SNHLY and CDR2 is FYNNEI. With 6 bases removed from V and 0 bases from J, the gap between germline ends came to 12 bases. The CDR3 protein is CASSGEGSSNQPQHF. CDR3 in DNA: TGTGCCAGCAGCGGGGAAGGGAGTAGCAATCAGCCCCAGCATTTT. The full variable domain, with the rest looked up from reference TRBV2 and TRBJ1-5, is EPEVTQTPSHQVTQMGQEVILRCVPISNHLYFYWYRQILGQKVEFLVSFYNNEISEKSEIFDDQFSVERPDGSNFTLKIRSTKLEDSAMYFCASSGEGSSNQPQHFGDGTRLSIL.

This clone was seen only a few times. This chain uses TRBV29-1 with TRBJ2-4, with a possible D match to TRBD2 (6 bases). CDR3 length equals 14 residues. Trimming cost V 2 bases and J 8 bases, with 16 bases left between them. Germline V gene lookup returns CDR1 SQVTM and CDR2 ANQGSEA. The CDR3 DNA reads as TGCAGCGTTGAACCTCGGGAGAACCCGGACATTCAGTACTTC. Translating it yields CSVEPRENPDIQYF.

The rearrangement joins TRBV11-2 to TRBJ1-5, with 8 positions matching TRBD1. The ends lost 4 bases at V and 7 bases at J; junction bases unmatched: 3. There are 13 residues in the CDR3. Germline loops: CDR1 SGHAT, CDR2 FQNNGV. CDR3 in DNA: TGTGCCAGCAGCTCGACAGGGGAACAGCCCCAGCATTTT. Amino acids: CASSSTGEQPQHF.

J is TRBJ1-5 and V is TRBV30; no definite D call. With 2 bases removed from V and 6 bases from J, the gap between germline ends came to 23 bases. The CDR3 length is 17 residues. The V gene's germline CDR1 is GTSNPN and CDR2 SVGIG (reference sequence). The CDR3 region has the DNA TGTGCCTGGAGTCCGGATCGATCGGACCGGAGGTCTCAGCCCCAGCATTTT. As protein: CAWSPDRSDRRSQPQHF.

This chain uses TRBV5-4 with TRBJ2-5; 8 nucleotides agree with TRBD1. From germline, CDR1 is SGHNT and CDR2 YYREEE (reference sequence). The CDR3 length is 14 residues. J lost 4 bases, V lost 6 bases, and 8 bases had no gene match. This CDR3 is CASNGQGHPETQYF. The CDR3 DNA reads TGTGCCAGCAACGGACAGGGCCACCCAGAGACCCAGTACTTC.

On this clone itself: Other nucleotide sequences from this sample produce the same CDR3. The chain joins TRBV5-1 to TRBJ2-5; D gene ambiguous. In germline, CDR1 is SGHRS, CDR2 YFSETQ. The CDR3 length is 15 residues. Trimming removed 0 bases from V and 2 bases from J, with 11 bases in between. CDR3 nucleotide sequence: TGCGCCAGCAGCTTGGCGGTTGCGGAACAAGAGACCCAGTACTTC. This translates into CASSLAVAEQETQYF.

This clone was seen a handful of times. The J gene is TRBJ1-6, the V gene TRBV2, with TRBD1 identical over 7 bases. This CDR3 comprises 15 residues. V shed 6 bases, J shed 6 bases, and the junction held 8 bases outside the gene matches. Germline CDR1 and CDR2: SNHLY and FYNNEI. The CDR3 DNA reads TGTGCCAGCAGGACGCAGGGGGGCATTAATTCACCCCTCCACTTT. The encoded protein is CASRTQGGINSPLHF.

This clone was observed a handful of times. The chain recombines TRBV6-5 with TRBJ1-2; no reliable D call. The V end was cut by 6 bases, the J end by 4 bases, with 9 bases between. Per germline, CDR1 MNHEY and CDR2 SVGAGI. The CDR3 sequence is 12 residues long. The CDR3 sequence: CASSGGTYGYTF. The DNA of the CDR3 is TGTGCCAGCAGCGGAGGTACCTATGGCTACACCTTC.

The chain has TRBV2 and TRBJ1-5, with D possibly being TRBD1 (5 bases). V shed 7 bases and J shed 2 bases, with 12 bases lying between them. The germline CDR1 and CDR2 sequences are SNHLY and FYNNEI. This CDR3 is 14 amino acids long. The CDR3 region is CASNEGAGNQPQHF. CDR3 coding DNA: TGTGCCAGCAACGAAGGGGCTGGCAATCAGCCCCAGCATTTT.

This clone showed up just a few times. The chain joins TRBV7-9 to TRBJ2-2; no definite D call. Per germline, CDR1 SEHNR and CDR2 FQNEAQ (reference sequence). The CDR3 has 11 amino acids. V was trimmed by 5 bases and J by 6 bases, leaving 4 bases between them. CDR3 residues: CASSVPGELFF. DNA of the CDR3: TGTGCCAGCAGCGTCCCCGGGGAGCTGTTTTTT.

This clone has more than one count but fewer than ten. V usage is TRBV5-1 and J usage is TRBJ1-1; D is unclear. The CDR3 has 15 residues. The germline V gene has CDR1 SGHRS and CDR2 YFSETQ. Deletions cut 0 bases from V and 0 bases from J, with 9 bases between. CDR3 residues: CASSLDRGMNTEAFF. The CDR3 DNA sequence: TGCGCCAGCAGCTTGGACCGCGGAATGAACACTGAAGCTTTCTTT.

The J gene is TRBJ2-5, the V gene TRBV30; 9 bases are a match to TRBD2. CDR1 GTSNPN and CDR2 SVGIG come from the germline V gene (reference sequence). CDR3 size: 15 residues. Trimming took 2 bases from V and 4 from J; bases not matched to a gene: 8. The CDR3 region has the DNA TGTGCCTGGAGTTCTAATAGCGGGAGCGGAGAGACCCAGTACTTC. Translation gives CAWSSNSGSGETQYF. Full variable domain (missing parts from reference TRBV30 and TRBJ2-5): SQTIHQWPATLVQPVGSPLSLECTVEGTSNPNLYWYRQAAGRGLQLLFYSVGIGQISSEVPQNLSASRPQDRQFILSSKKLLLSDSGFYLCAWSSNSGSGETQYFGPGTRLLVL.

The gene calls are TRBV11-3 and TRBJ1-1; D not resolved. Trimming stripped 1 base from V and 4 bases from J, with 7 bases between. Germline CDR1 is SGHNT and CDR2 is YENEEA. The CDR3 has 13 residues. This chain's CDR3 is CASSLAEGTEAFF. CDR3 nucleotides: TGTGCCAGCAGCTTAGCCGAGGGCACTGAAGCTTTCTTT. Complete variable domain (other parts from reference TRBV11-3 and TRBJ1-1): EAGVVQSPRYKIIEKKQPVAFWCNPISGHNTLYWYLQNLGQGPELLIRYENEEAVDDSQLPKDRFSAERLKGVDSTLKIQPAELGDSAVYLCASSLAEGTEAFFGQGTRLTVV.

The V and J genes are TRBV28 and TRBJ2-7; D ambiguous. The length of the CDR3 is 13 residues. Trimming took off 6 bases at V and 2 bases at J, with 11 bases between the two ends. CDR1 is MDHEN, CDR2 SYDVKM, per germline. The DNA of the CDR3 is TGTGCCAGCAGATCTCCGGCAACCTACGAGCAGTACTTC. Protein product: CASRSPATYEQYF.

This clone turned up a few times. The V gene is TRBV9, the J gene TRBJ1-6; D not certain. V was pared by 0 bases and J by 0 bases, with 10 bases between. The length of the CDR3 is 17 residues. CDR1 is SGDLS, CDR2 YYNGEE, per germline. CDR3 sequence: CASSVERVNSYNSPLHF. CDR3 coding DNA: TGTGCCAGCAGCGTAGAGCGCGTGAACTCCTATAATTCACCCCTCCACTTT.

The chain couples TRBV30 to TRBJ2-7, with D unresolved. Trimming took 8 bases from V and 3 from J, leaving 11 bases between them. CDR1 and CDR2 from the germline V gene are GTSNPN and SVGIG (reference sequence). The CDR3 contains 11 residues. This chain's CDR3 is CASADFYEQYF. The CDR3 nucleotides read TGTGCCAGCGCAGATTTCTACGAGCAGTACTTC.

This clone was seen ten or more times. This chain joins TRBV10-3 and TRBJ2-1; 13 nucleotides align to TRBD2. The germline V gene has CDR1 ENHRY and CDR2 SYGVKD. The CDR3 is made up of 17 amino acids. J gave up 5 bases and V 6 bases, and 10 bases lay outside the gene matches. The CDR3 loop reads CAIRGTSGESLDNEQFF. CDR3 coding DNA: TGTGCCATCAGGGGGACTAGCGGGGAATCTCTGGACAATGAGCAGTTCTTC.